This is a list of T cell receptor beta chains from one sample in a study of cytomegalovirus exposure and HLA in healthy donors. The protocol was immunoSEQ multiplex PCR, while the TCRdb copy is restricted to in-frame clones and leaves out a portion. The sample includes 55,000 to 80,000 clones, about 79% of them seen just once. The sample comprised PBMCs. All receptors derive from a man in his 60s in good health and CMV-seropositive. Each CDR3 is given with its conserved first and last residue. The D gene is left open where the match is weak. Clone size, where shown, is once, few, many, or a class for clones that have expanded.

NA	TRBV7-2	TRBJ1-4	NA	CASRRGALGEKLFF	TGTGCCAGCCGGCGGGGGGCGCTGGGTGAAAAACTGTTTTTT
NA	TRBV6-6	TRBJ2-7	NA	CASRAVGGTGSYEQYF	TGTGCCAGCAGGGCGGTGGGCGGGACCGGCTCCTACGAGCAGTACTTC
NA	TRBV2	TRBJ2-7	NA	CASSETQTHPYEQYF	TGTGCCAGCAGTGAAACCCAAACACATCCTTACGAGCAGTACTTC
NA	TRBV5-4	TRBJ1-4	TRBD1	CASSANRGSNEKLFF	TGTGCCAGCAGCGCAAACAGGGGGTCTAATGAAAAACTGTTTTTT
few	TRBV11-3	TRBJ2-1	TRBD1	CASSLGQAYNEQFF	TGTGCCAGCAGCTTGGGACAGGCTTACAATGAGCAGTTCTTC
NA	TRBV7-2	TRBJ2-1	TRBD2	CASSPSGGRSGRAYNEQFF	TGTGCCAGCAGCCCCTCAGGGGGAAGAAGCGGGAGGGCCTACAATGAGCAGTTCTTC
NA	TRBV5-1	TRBJ1-2	TRBD1	CASSYGQDSNYGYTF	TGCGCCAGCAGCTATGGACAGGATTCTAACTATGGCTACACCTTC
NA	TRBV5-1	TRBJ1-1	NA	CASSLSVSTEAFF	TGCGCCAGCAGCTTGTCAGTCTCCACTGAAGCTTTCTTT
NA	TRBV11-2	TRBJ1-1	NA	CASSTVTEAFF	TGTGCCAGCAGTACAGTAACTGAAGCTTTCTTT
few	TRBV7-2	TRBJ2-5	TRBD2	CASSGRGSGGQETQYF	TGTGCCAGCAGCGGGAGGGGTAGCGGGGGCCAAGAGACCCAGTACTTC
NA	TRBV7-9	TRBJ2-1	TRBD1	CASSFPGQGSNEQFF	TGTGCCAGCAGCTTCCCGGGACAGGGGTCCAATGAGCAGTTCTTC
once	TRBV6-5	TRBJ1-4	NA	CASSFSEQDNEKLFF	TGTGCCAGCAGTTTCTCGGAACAGGATAATGAAAAACTGTTTTTT
NA	TRBV11-2	TRBJ1-1	NA	CASSPGAFF	TGTGCCAGCAGCCCCGGGGCTTTCTTT
NA	TRBV7-2	TRBJ2-3	TRBD2	CASSLGTSGRTGNTQYF	TGTGCCAGCAGCTTAGGGACTAGCGGGAGGACGGGAAATACGCAGTATTTT
once	TRBV6-5	TRBJ1-1	TRBD1	CATETGKNTEAFF	TGTGCCACCGAGACAGGGAAGAACACTGAAGCTTTCTTT
NA	TRBV7-8	TRBJ1-5	TRBD1	CASSSGSGGNQPQHF	TGTGCCAGCAGCTCCGGTTCAGGGGGGAATCAGCCCCAGCATTTT